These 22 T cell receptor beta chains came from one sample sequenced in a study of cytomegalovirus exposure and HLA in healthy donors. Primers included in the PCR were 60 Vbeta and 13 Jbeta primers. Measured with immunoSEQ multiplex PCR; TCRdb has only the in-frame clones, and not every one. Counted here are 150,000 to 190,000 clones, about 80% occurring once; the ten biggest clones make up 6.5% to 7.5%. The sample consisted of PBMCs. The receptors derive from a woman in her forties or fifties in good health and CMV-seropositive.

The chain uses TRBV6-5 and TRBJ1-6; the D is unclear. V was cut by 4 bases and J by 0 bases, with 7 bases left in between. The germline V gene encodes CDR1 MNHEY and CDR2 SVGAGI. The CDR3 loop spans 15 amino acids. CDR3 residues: CASSLGSSYNSPLHF. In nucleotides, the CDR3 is TGTGCCAGCAGTTTGGGCAGCTCCTATAATTCACCCCTCCACTTT.

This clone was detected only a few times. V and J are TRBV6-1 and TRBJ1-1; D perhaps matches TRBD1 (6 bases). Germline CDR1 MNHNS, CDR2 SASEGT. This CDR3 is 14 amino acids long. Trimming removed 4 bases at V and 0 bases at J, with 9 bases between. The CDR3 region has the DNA TGTGCCAGCAGTGGAGGACAGTTGAACACTGAAGCTTTCTTT. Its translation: CASSGGQLNTEAFF.

The CDR3 bases are TGTGCCAGCAGCCCCGGACAGGCTAACTATGGCTACACCTTC. This gives the protein CASSPGQANYGYTF. The chain uses TRBV7-9 and TRBJ1-2, with 7 nucleotides matching TRBD1. Germline CDR1 reads SEHNR; CDR2 reads FQNEAQ (reference sequence). This CDR3 has 14 residues. The V and J ends lost 5 bases and 0 bases, in that order; junction bases with no gene match: 3.

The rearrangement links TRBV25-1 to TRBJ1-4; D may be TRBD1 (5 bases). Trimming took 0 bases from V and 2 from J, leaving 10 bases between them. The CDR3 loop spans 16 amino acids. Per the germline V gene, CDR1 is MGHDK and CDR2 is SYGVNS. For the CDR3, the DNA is TGTGCCAGCAGTGAATACCCCAGGGATACTAATGAAAAACTGTTTTTT. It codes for CASSEYPRDTNEKLFF.

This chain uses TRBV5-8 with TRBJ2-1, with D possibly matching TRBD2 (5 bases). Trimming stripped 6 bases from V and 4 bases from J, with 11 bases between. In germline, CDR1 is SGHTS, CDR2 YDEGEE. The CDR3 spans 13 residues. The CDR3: CASTLGSYNEQFF. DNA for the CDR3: TGTGCCAGCACCCTTGGGAGTTACAATGAGCAGTTCTTC.

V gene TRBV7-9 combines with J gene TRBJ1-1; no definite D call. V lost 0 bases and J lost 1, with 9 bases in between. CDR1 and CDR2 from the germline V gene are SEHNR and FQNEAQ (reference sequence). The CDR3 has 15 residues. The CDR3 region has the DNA TGTGCCAGCAGCTTAGCTAAGGGAGGGAACACTGAAGCTTTCTTT. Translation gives CASSLAKGGNTEAFF.

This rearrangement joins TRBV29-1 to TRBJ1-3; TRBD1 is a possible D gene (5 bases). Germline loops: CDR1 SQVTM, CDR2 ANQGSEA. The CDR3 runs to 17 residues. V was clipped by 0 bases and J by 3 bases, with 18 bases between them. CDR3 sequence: CSVEEAAGGAYGNTIYF. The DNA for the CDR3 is TGCAGCGTTGAAGAGGCCGCAGGCGGGGCGTATGGAAACACCATATATTTT. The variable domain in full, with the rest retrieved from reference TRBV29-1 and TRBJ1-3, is SAVISQKPSRDICQRGTSLTIQCQVDSQVTMMFWYRQQPGQSLTLIATANQGSEATYESGFVIDKFPISRPNLTFSTLTVSNMSPEDSSIYLCSVEEAAGGAYGNTIYFGEGSWLTVV.

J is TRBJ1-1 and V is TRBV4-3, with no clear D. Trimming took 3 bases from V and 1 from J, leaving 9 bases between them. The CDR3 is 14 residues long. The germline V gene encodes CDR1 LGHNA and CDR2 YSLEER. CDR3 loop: CASSQTSGNTEAFF. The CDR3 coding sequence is TGCGCCAGCAGCCAGACTTCGGGGAACACTGAAGCTTTCTTT.

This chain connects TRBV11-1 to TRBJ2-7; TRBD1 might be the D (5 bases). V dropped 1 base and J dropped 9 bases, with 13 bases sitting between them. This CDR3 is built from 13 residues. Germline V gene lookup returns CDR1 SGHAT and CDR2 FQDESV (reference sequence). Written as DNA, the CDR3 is TGTGCCAGCAGCTTAGGGGGCGATAAGGGGCAGTACTTC. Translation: CASSLGGDKGQYF.

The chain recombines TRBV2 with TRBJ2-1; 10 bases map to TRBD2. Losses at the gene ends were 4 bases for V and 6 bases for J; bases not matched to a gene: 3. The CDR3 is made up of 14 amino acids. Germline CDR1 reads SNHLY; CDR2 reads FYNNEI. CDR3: CASSGLAGANEQFF. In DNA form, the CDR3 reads TGTGCCAGCAGTGGCCTAGCGGGGGCCAATGAGCAGTTCTTC.

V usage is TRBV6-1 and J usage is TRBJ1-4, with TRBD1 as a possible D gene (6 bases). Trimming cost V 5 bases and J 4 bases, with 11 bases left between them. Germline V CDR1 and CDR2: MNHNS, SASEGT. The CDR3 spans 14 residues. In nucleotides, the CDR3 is TGTGCCAGCAGTCCTCAGGGGATTAATGAAAAACTGTTTTTT. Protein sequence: CASSPQGINEKLFF.

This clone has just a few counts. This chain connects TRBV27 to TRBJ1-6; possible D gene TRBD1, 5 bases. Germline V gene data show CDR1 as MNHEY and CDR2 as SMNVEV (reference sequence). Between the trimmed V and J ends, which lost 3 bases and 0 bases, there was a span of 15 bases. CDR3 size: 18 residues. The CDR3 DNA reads TGTGCCAGCAGTTTTTCCAGTGGGGGGAGCTCCTATAATTCACCCCTCCACTTT. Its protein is CASSFSSGGSSYNSPLHF.

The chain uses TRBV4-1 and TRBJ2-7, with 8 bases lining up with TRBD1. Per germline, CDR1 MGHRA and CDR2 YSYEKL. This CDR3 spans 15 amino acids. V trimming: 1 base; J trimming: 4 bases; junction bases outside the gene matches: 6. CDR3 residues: CASSQAYGTGYEQYF. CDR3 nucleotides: TGCGCCAGCAGCCAAGCCTACGGGACAGGATACGAGCAGTACTTC.

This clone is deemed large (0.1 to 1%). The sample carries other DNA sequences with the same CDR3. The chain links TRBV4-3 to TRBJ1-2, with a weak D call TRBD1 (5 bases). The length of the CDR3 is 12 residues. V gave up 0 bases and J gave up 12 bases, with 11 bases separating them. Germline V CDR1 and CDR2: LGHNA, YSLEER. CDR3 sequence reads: CASSQDTGEHTF. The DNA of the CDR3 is TGCGCCAGCAGCCAAGATACAGGAGAGCACACCTTC.

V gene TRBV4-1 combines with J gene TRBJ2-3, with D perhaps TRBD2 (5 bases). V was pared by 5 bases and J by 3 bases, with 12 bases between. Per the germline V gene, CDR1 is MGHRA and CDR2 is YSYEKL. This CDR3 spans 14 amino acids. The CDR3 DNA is TGCGCCAGCAGCTGGGAGTTTAGGACAGATACGCAGTATTTT. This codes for CASSWEFRTDTQYF.

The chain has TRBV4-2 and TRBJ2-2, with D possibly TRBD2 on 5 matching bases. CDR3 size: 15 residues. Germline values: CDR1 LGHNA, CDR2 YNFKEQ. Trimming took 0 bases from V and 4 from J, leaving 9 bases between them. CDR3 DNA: TGTGCCAGCAGCCAAGAAGGGAGATCCACCGGGGAGCTGTTTTTT. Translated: CASSQEGRSTGELFF.

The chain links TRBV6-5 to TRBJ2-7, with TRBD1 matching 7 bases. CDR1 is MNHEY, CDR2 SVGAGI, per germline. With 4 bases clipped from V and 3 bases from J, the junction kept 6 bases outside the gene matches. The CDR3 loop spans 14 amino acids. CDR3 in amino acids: CASSSRDRNYEQYF. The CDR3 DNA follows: TGTGCCAGCAGTTCCCGGGACAGAAACTACGAGCAGTACTTC.

The CDR3 sequence is CASSVATDRGLSGNTIYF. Written as DNA, the CDR3 is TGTGCCAGCAGCGTAGCTACGGACAGGGGCCTTTCTGGAAACACCATATATTTT. The rearrangement links TRBV9 to TRBJ1-3, with 9 bases that match TRBD1. Losses at the gene ends were 0 bases for V and 1 base for J; bases not matched to a gene: 8. Germline values: CDR1 SGDLS, CDR2 YYNGEE. The CDR3 covers 18 residues. The whole variable domain, remainder taken from reference TRBV9 and TRBJ1-3, is DSGVTQTPKHLITATGQRVTLRCSPRSGDLSVYWYQQSLDQGLQFLIQYYNGEERAKGNILERFSAQQFPDLHSELNLSSLELGDSALYFCASSVATDRGLSGNTIYFGEGSWLTVV.

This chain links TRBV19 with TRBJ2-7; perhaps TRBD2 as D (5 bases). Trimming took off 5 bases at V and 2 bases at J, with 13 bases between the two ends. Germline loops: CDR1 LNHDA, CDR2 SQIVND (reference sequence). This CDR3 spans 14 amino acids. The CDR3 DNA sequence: TGTGCCAGTAGTTCAGGCTTCGGGGCCTACGAGCAGTACTTC. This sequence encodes CASSSGFGAYEQYF.

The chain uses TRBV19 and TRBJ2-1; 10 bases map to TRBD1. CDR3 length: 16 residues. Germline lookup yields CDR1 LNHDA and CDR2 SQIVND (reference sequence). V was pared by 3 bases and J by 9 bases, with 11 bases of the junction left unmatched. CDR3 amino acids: CASSIVETGGFVEQFF. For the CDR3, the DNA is TGTGCCAGTAGTATCGTAGAGACAGGGGGCTTTGTTGAGCAGTTCTTC.

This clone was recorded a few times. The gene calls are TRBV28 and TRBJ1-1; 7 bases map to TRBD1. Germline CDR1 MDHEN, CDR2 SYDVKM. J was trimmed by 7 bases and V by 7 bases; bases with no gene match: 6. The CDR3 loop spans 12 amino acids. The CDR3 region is CASTGTGDEAFF. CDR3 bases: TGTGCCAGCACGGGCACAGGGGATGAAGCTTTCTTT. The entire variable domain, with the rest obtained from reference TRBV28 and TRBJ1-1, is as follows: DVKVTQSSRYLVKRTGEKVFLECVQDMDHENMFWYRQDPGLGLRLIYFSYDVKMKEKGDIPEGYSVSREKKERFSLILESASTNQTSMYLCASTGTGDEAFFGQGTRLTVV.

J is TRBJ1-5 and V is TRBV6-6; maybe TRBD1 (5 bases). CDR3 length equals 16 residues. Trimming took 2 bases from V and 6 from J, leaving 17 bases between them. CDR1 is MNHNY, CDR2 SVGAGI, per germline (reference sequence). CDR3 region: CASSYPSGRRSQPQHF. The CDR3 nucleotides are TGTGCCAGCAGTTACCCTTCAGGGAGGCGAAGTCAGCCCCAGCATTTT.